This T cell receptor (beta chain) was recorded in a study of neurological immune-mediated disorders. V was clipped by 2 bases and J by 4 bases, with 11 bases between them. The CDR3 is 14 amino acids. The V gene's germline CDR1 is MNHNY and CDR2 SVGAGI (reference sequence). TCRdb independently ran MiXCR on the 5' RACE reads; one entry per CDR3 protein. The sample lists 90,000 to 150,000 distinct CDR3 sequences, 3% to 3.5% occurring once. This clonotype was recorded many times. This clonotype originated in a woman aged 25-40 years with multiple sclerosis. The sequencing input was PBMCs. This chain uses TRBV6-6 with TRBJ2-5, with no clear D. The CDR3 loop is CASSYDEVGETQYF. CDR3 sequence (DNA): TGTGCCAGCAGTTACGATGAGGTCGGAGAGACCCAGTACTTC.